Presented here are 11 T cell receptor beta chains from one specimen sequenced in a study of kidney transplant recipient with SARS-CoV-2 infection. TCRdb analysed the reads with MiXCR anew, one entry per CDR3 protein. The sample contains roughly 230,000 distinct CDR3 sequences, 29% of which appear only once. This material consisted of a blood sample, taken at baseline and on day 111 from a kidney transplant recipient. These receptors all stem from a male patient aged 25 to 39 who had COVID-19 and was a kidney transplant recipient. The graft donor may have given rise to some T cells.

The sample holds many counts of this clonotype. The chain recombines TRBV20-1 with TRBJ1-2; D ambiguous. Germline loops: CDR1 DFQATT, CDR2 SNEGSKA (reference sequence). V was clipped by 5 bases and J by 4 bases, with 23 bases between them. The CDR3 contains 16 residues. The DNA for the CDR3 is TGCAGTGCTGCTTATTGGCTGTTTCGAAAGACCTATGGCTACACCTTC. Protein: CSAAYWLFRKTYGYTF.

On this clonotype itself: A much larger clone differs from this one at a single base, so this may be a read error. The chain links TRBV24-1 to TRBJ2-7; possible D gene TRBD2, 7 bases. V gave up 5 bases and J gave up 6 bases, with 16 bases separating them. This CDR3 contains 14 residues. Germline CDR1 and CDR2: KGHDR and SFDVKD. The CDR3 spells CATSALGGRGEQYF. The CDR3 DNA is TGTGCCACCAGTGCCCTGGGGGGGCGAGGCGAGCAGTACTTC.

Many counts were recorded for this clonotype. The chain joins TRBV25-1 to TRBJ1-5, with D uncertain. Germline V gene lookup returns CDR1 MGHDK and CDR2 SYGVNS. Trimming shortened V by 5 bases and J by 2 bases, and 10 bases separated the two germline ends. The CDR3 covers 14 residues. Written as DNA, the CDR3 is TGTGCCAGCAGTTCCGGTCTCGGCAATCAGCCCCAGCATTTT. Translated, it gives CASSSGLGNQPQHF.

This clonotype was seen many times. The genes are TRBV28 and TRBJ1-5; 9 positions match TRBD1. Germline CDR1 reads MDHEN; CDR2 reads SYDVKM. The CDR3 runs 15 residues. CDR3 DNA sequence: TGTGCGATCCACGGGACAGGGATTTTCAATCAGCCCCAGCATTTT. Amino acid sequence: CAIHGTGIFNQPQHF.

About this clonotype itself: A much bigger clone sits one base away, suggesting this may be a read error. V is TRBV24-1 and J is TRBJ2-6, with unresolved D. This CDR3 region has 17 residues. Germline-derived CDR1 and CDR2 are KGHDR and SFDVKD. The CDR3 bases are TGTGCCGCCAGTGACCCTCGCGGTGAATCTGGGGCCAACGTCCTGACTTTC. Protein product: CAASDPRGESGANVLTF.

This clonotype was counted many times. This chain joins TRBV2 and TRBJ1-2, with no clear D. This CDR3 spans 14 amino acids. Germline CDR1 reads SNHLY; CDR2 reads FYNNEI. Trimming left V 0 bases short and J 7 bases short, with 12 bases between. CDR3 protein: CASSEAVWVFGYTF. The CDR3 DNA sequence: TGTGCCAGCAGTGAAGCCGTCTGGGTTTTTGGCTACACCTTC.

This clonotype showed up many times. The chain links TRBV7-9 to TRBJ1-1, with a possible D match to TRBD1 (5 bases). Trimming pared 4 bases from V and 5 bases from J, leaving 8 bases between. In germline, CDR1 is SEHNR, CDR2 FQNEAQ (reference sequence). The CDR3 sequence is 12 residues long. The CDR3 nucleotides read TGTGCCAGCAGCTCGTGGGGGACTGAAGCTTTCTTT. Its translation is CASSSWGTEAFF. Full variable domain (rest looked up from reference TRBV7-9 and TRBJ1-1): DTGVSQNPRHKITKRGQNVTFRCDPISEHNRLYWYRQTLGQGPEFLTYFQNEAQLEKSRLLSDRFSAERPKGSFSTLEIQRTEQGDSAMYLCASSSWGTEAFFGQGTRLTVV.

This clonotype was seen a handful of times. The chain employs TRBV16 and TRBJ1-2; D gene uncertain. Germline CDR1 reads KGHSY; CDR2 reads FQNENV. With 8 bases removed from V and 4 bases from J, the gap between germline ends came to 26 bases. The CDR3 consists of 17 residues. The CDR3 DNA sequence: TGTGCCAGCGGCACGCCGCCGGTCGTTAGAAAGACCTATGGCTACACCTTC. This translates into CASGTPPVVRKTYGYTF.

Ten or more counts support this clonotype. This chain connects TRBV2 to TRBJ2-7; 10 bases fit TRBD2. The CDR3 contains 14 residues. The ends lost 6 bases at V and 2 bases at J; junction bases unmatched: 4. Germline CDR1 SNHLY, CDR2 FYNNEI. The CDR3 region has the DNA TGTGCCAGCAGCCGGACTAGCGGAACCTACGAGCAGTACTTC. The encoded protein is CASSRTSGTYEQYF.

This clonotype occurred many times. CDR3 nucleotide sequence: TGTGCCAGCATCGAGGGACACCAGGGCTACACCTTC. This encodes CASIEGHQGYTF. The gene calls are TRBV12-3 or TRBV12-4 and TRBJ1-2; maybe TRBD1 (6 bases). The CDR3 runs 12 residues. Trimming removed 7 bases from V and 8 bases from J, with 14 bases in between.

This clonotype was seen repeatedly, ten times or more. This chain connects TRBV6-1 to TRBJ1-2; D is ambiguous. CDR1 is MNHNS, CDR2 SASEGT, per germline. Deletions cut 5 bases from V and 4 bases from J, with 23 bases between. The CDR3 length is 17 residues. CDR3 DNA: TGTGCCAGCAGTCGCACTTTGGAATGTAGAAAGACCTATGGCTACACCTTC. Translating gives CASSRTLECRKTYGYTF.